Below are 10 T cell receptor beta chains sequenced from a single sample in a study of blood T cells in healthy people across ages. A second PCR of roughly 7 to 11 cycles used a sample-barcoded 5' primer and a J-beta primer mix. TCRdb analysed the 5' RACE reads with MiXCR anew, one entry per CDR3 protein. The sample includes fewer than 2,000,000 distinct CDR3 sequences, about 35% seen only once; the top ten take over 9%. Specimen: blood. These receptors were taken from a woman aged 30 to 39 in good health.

This chain connects TRBV27 to TRBJ1-6; a possible D gene is TRBD1 (6 bases). V lost 2 bases and J lost 7, with 9 bases in between. This CDR3 is built from 14 residues. Per germline, CDR1 MNHEY and CDR2 SMNVEV (reference sequence). The CDR3 region has the DNA TGTGCCAGCAGTTTACAGGGGCCCAATTCACCCCTCCACTTT. It encodes CASSLQGPNSPLHF.

This sequence joins TRBV2 and TRBJ2-3; the match to TRBD2 covers 8 bases. Germline V lookup: CDR1 SNHLY, CDR2 FYNNEI. CDR3 length: 16 amino acids. V gave up 3 bases and J gave up 5 bases; unmatched junction bases: 10. CDR3 amino acids: CASSDRPAGALDTQYF. The CDR3 nucleotides are TGTGCCAGCAGTGATCGCCCAGCGGGGGCCTTAGATACGCAGTATTTT.

This clonotype was detected many times. At one end, the junction sequence differs from germline, possibly due to a read error. The chain uses TRBV4-1 and TRBJ1-1; D is unresolved. Per germline, CDR1 MGHRA and CDR2 YSYEKL. CDR3 length: 13 amino acids. The CDR3 spells CASSQVGNTEAFF. DNA of the CDR3: TGTGCCAGCAGCCAAGTGGGCAACACTGAAGCTTTCTTT.

This clonotype occurred a few times. The chain employs TRBV10-3 and TRBJ1-2; 12 positions match TRBD1. In germline, CDR1 is ENHRY, CDR2 SYGVKD. The V and J ends lost 4 bases and 6 bases, in that order; junction bases with no gene match: 6. CDR3 length: 15 amino acids. The CDR3 here is CAISVGQGANHGYTF. The CDR3 DNA reads as TGTGCCATCAGTGTGGGACAGGGGGCGAACCATGGCTACACCTTC.

The genes are TRBV21-1 and TRBJ2-6; the tabulated D call, TRBD1, remains unverified against the DNA. TRBV21-1 is described as a pseudogene. The CDR3 has 19 residues. CDR3 loop: CASSEENGTGLRGANVLTF. The CDR3 DNA reads TGTGCCAGCAGCGAAGAAAACGGGACAGGGTTGCGTGGGGCCAACGTCCTGACTTTC.

This clonotype was picked up a small number of times. This rearrangement joins TRBV20-1 to TRBJ1-6; 9 nucleotides agree with TRBD1. The CDR3 is 17 amino acids. V shed 0 bases, J shed 0 bases, and the junction held 3 bases outside the gene matches. Germline assignment: CDR1 DFQATT and CDR2 SNEGSKA (reference sequence). The CDR3 here is CSARDGQGSSYNSPLHF. The CDR3 coding sequence is TGCAGTGCTAGAGATGGACAGGGGAGCTCCTATAATTCACCCCTCCACTTT.

In DNA, the CDR3 is TGCAGCGTCAGACCCGGGCTTACTGAAGCTTTCTTT. Amino acids: CSVRPGLTEAFF. The genes are TRBV29-1 and TRBJ1-1, with D unclear. CDR1 SQVTM and CDR2 ANQGSEA come from the germline V gene. The CDR3 spans 12 residues. The V gene lost 6 bases and the J gene lost 5 bases, with 13 bases spanning the gap.

The genes are TRBV12-3 or TRBV12-4 and TRBJ2-3; D is unresolved. The CDR3 runs to 16 residues. Trimming stripped 1 base from V and 6 bases from J, with 17 bases between. The CDR3, as DNA: TGTGCCAGCAGTTTAGAGGCTAGGGTGAGGCCTGATACGCAGTATTTT. Translating gives CASSLEARVRPDTQYF.

This clonotype was observed a handful of times. The rearrangement uses TRBV4-1 and TRBJ2-5; 10 bases align to TRBD1. The CDR3 is 17 residues long. In germline, CDR1 is MGHRA, CDR2 YSYEKL. After removal of 3 bases from V and 11 bases from J, the junction contained 18 bases not matched to a gene. This CDR3 reads CASSHPKAGQGNTLQYF. The CDR3 coding sequence is TGCGCCAGCAGCCATCCCAAAGCGGGACAGGGGAACACCCTGCAGTACTTC.

The genes are TRBV20-1 and TRBJ1-2; the D is unclear. The germline V gene has CDR1 DFQATT and CDR2 SNEGSKA (reference sequence). Trimming pared 3 bases from V and 8 bases from J, leaving 22 bases between. There are 15 residues in the CDR3. This CDR3 is CSASVGRVREGGYTF. DNA of the CDR3: TGCAGTGCTAGTGTCGGGCGCGTAAGGGAAGGGGGCTACACCTTC.